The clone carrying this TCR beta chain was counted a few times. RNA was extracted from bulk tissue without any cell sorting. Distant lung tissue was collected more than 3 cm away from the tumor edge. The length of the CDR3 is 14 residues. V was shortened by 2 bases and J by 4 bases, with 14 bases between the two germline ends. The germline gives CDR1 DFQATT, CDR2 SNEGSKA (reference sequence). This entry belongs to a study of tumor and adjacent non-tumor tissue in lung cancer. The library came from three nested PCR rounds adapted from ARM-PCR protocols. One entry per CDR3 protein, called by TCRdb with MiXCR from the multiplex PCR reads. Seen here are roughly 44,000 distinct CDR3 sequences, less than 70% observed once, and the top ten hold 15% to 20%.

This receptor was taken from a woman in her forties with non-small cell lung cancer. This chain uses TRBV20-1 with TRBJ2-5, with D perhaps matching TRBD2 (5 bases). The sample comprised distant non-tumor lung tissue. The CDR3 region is CSARKGDWGETQYF. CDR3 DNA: TGCAGTGCTAGAAAGGGAGATTGGGGAGAGACCCAGTACTTC.